The 23 T cell receptor beta chains below all came from one sample that was sequenced in a study of control samples from healthy donors and cancer patients (dated by TCRdb to the early 2020s). Receptor amplification or capture employed the immunoSEQ multiplex PCR assay. TCRdb limited this immuneACCESS table to in-frame rearrangements with V and J called. A share of clones is missing; checked studies link under half to unresolved V genes, and the rest is unexplained. Recorded for this sample are roughly 120,000 clones; roughly 88% of them occurred a single time. The ten largest clones add up to around 3.9% of the sample. Sequencing was carried out using PBMCs. These receptors all come from a woman aged 55-70 years with lung cancer.

The rearrangement uses TRBV6-5 and TRBJ1-5; D perhaps matches TRBD1 (6 bases). With 10 bases removed from V and 2 bases from J, the gap between germline ends came to 18 bases. Per germline, CDR1 MNHEY and CDR2 SVGAGI. The CDR3 runs 15 residues. The CDR3 loop reads CATGPTGSGNQPQHF. The CDR3 DNA reads as TGTGCCACAGGTCCCACAGGGTCCGGCAATCAGCCCCAGCATTTT.

The chain's CDR3 is CASRRTGNTDTQYF. For the CDR3, the DNA is TGTGCCAGCAGACGGACAGGGAACACAGATACGCAGTATTTT. The rearrangement joins TRBV3-1 (or the pseudogene TRBV3-2) to TRBJ2-3, with TRBD1 matching 8 bases. The germline V gene has CDR1 LGHDT and CDR2 YNNKEL (reference sequence). The CDR3 sequence is 14 residues long. The junction had 4 bases not matched to a gene; V was cut back by 6 bases and J by 2 bases.

The V gene is TRBV7-6, the J gene TRBJ2-5; D tentatively fits TRBD1 or TRBD2 (7 bases each). This CDR3 comprises 15 residues. The germline V gene has CDR1 SGHVS and CDR2 FNYEAQ. V gave up 2 bases and J gave up 1 base, with 11 bases separating them. The CDR3 nucleotides read TGTGCCAGCAGCTTACAGGGGGGGGCCCAAGAGACCCAGTACTTC. As protein: CASSLQGGAQETQYF. The variable domain in full, completed from reference TRBV7-6 and TRBJ2-5, reads GAGVSQSPRYKVTKRGQDVALRCDPISGHVSLYWYRQALGQGPEFLTYFNYEAQQDKSGLPNDRFSAERPEGSISTLTIQRTEQRDSAMYRCASSLQGGAQETQYFGPGTRLLVL.

This clone appeared a single time. The chain couples TRBV19 to TRBJ2-5, with TRBD1 identical over 8 bases. V dropped 2 bases and J dropped 4; count of bases not matched to a gene: 3. CDR3 length: 14 residues. The V gene's germline CDR1 is LNHDA and CDR2 SQIVND (reference sequence). As DNA, the CDR3 is TGTGCCAGTAGTATAACAGGGGGAGGAGAGACCCAGTACTTC. It codes for CASSITGGGETQYF.

The V gene is TRBV6-5, the J gene TRBJ1-1, with TRBD1 as a possible D gene (6 bases). V lost 6 bases and J lost 2, with 13 bases in between. The CDR3 runs to 14 residues. Germline V lookup: CDR1 MNHEY, CDR2 SVGAGI. The CDR3 coding sequence is TGTGCCAGCAGACCACAGGGAACCAACACTGAAGCTTTCTTT. This sequence encodes CASRPQGTNTEAFF.

The gene calls are TRBV9 and TRBJ1-3; D is unclear. Deletions cut 4 bases from V and 0 bases from J, with 11 bases between. The CDR3 is made up of 15 amino acids. Germline assignment: CDR1 SGDLS and CDR2 YYNGEE. The CDR3 nucleotides read TGTGCCAGCAGCCCGGGCTCATACTCTGGAAACACCATATATTTT. Residues: CASSPGSYSGNTIYF.

The J gene is TRBJ2-3, the V gene TRBV9; tentative D call: TRBD1 (6 bases). Germline-derived CDR1 and CDR2 are SGDLS and YYNGEE. The length of the CDR3 is 16 residues. V gave up 1 base and J gave up 1 base, with 13 bases separating them. CDR3 DNA: TGTGCCAGCAGCGTAACCGGGACACTTGGCACAGATACGCAGTATTTT. Translating gives CASSVTGTLGTDTQYF.

The V gene is TRBV30, the J gene TRBJ2-3; D call uncertain. This CDR3 is built from 13 residues. Germline V lookup: CDR1 GTSNPN, CDR2 SVGIG (reference sequence). Deletions cut 2 bases from V and 2 bases from J, with 8 bases between. CDR3 coding DNA: TGTGCCTGGAGTAGCTCTGACACAGATACGCAGTATTTT. It is translated as CAWSSSDTDTQYF.

With regard to this clone: One end of the junction does not line up with germline, which may come from a read error. V and J are TRBV2 and TRBJ2-2; a weak D match, TRBD1 (6 bases). Germline V gives CDR1 SNHLY, CDR2 FYNNEI. The CDR3 covers 15 residues. The CDR3 nucleotides are TGTGCCAGCTGTGAACAGGGTTCTGCCACCGGGGAGCTGTTTTTT. This sequence encodes CASCEQGSATGELFF.

This chain connects TRBV6-2 or TRBV6-3 to TRBJ2-1, with 13 nucleotides matching TRBD2. The V segment lost 5 bases and the J segment 5 bases; nucleotides outside the gene matches: 9. This CDR3 has 17 residues. CDR1 and CDR2 (germline): MNHEY, SVGEGT. CDR3 region: CASSTRLAGGVDNEQFF. The CDR3 DNA is TGTGCCAGCAGTACCAGACTAGCGGGGGGCGTTGACAATGAGCAGTTCTTC.

CDR3 DNA sequence: TGTGCCATCAGTGAGTCAAGTCCCCAGCCCCAGCATTTT. It encodes CAISESSPQPQHF. The J gene is TRBJ1-5, the V gene TRBV10-3; D gene unclear. The CDR3 sequence is 13 residues long. V was cut by 0 bases and J by 7 bases, with 7 bases left in between. Germline assignment: CDR1 ENHRY and CDR2 SYGVKD.

The J gene is TRBJ1-1, the V gene TRBV28; D call uncertain. Per the germline V gene, CDR1 is MDHEN and CDR2 is SYDVKM. The CDR3 has 15 residues. Between the trimmed V and J ends, which lost 4 bases and 5 bases, there was a span of 17 bases. The CDR3 spells CASSSTLRSWTEAFF. The CDR3 DNA follows: TGTGCCAGCAGTTCCACCCTCAGGAGTTGGACTGAAGCTTTCTTT.

This chain uses TRBV6-2 or TRBV6-3 with TRBJ2-5, with D perhaps TRBD1 (6 bases). Germline assignment: CDR1 MNHEY and CDR2 SVGEGT. V was clipped by 0 bases and J by 1 base, with 12 bases between them. The CDR3 is made up of 16 amino acids. The CDR3 DNA reads TGTGCCAGCAGTTACTCGCCGGGGACAATCCAAGAGACCCAGTACTTC. Amino acid sequence: CASSYSPGTIQETQYF.

This rearrangement joins TRBV6-5 to TRBJ2-3; D gene ambiguous. CDR1 is MNHEY, CDR2 SVGAGI, per germline. The CDR3 spans 12 residues. Between the trimmed V and J ends, which lost 7 bases and 5 bases, there was a span of 10 bases. The CDR3 DNA sequence: TGTGCCAGCACCACCGTGGGAGATACGCAGTATTTT. Translation gives CASTTVGDTQYF.

The chain employs TRBV19 and TRBJ1-5; D possibly corresponds to TRBD1 (5 bases). Germline V gives CDR1 LNHDA, CDR2 SQIVND (reference sequence). The V end was cut by 6 bases, the J end by 7 bases, with 13 bases between. CDR3 length: 13 amino acids. The CDR3 region has the DNA TGTGCCAGTAGCAGTACGGGGGAGCAGCCCCAGCATTTT. This codes for CASSSTGEQPQHF.

The rearrangement links TRBV11-2 to TRBJ1-1; D ambiguous. This CDR3 is 14 amino acids long. The germline V gene has CDR1 SGHAT and CDR2 FQNNGV. V was cut by 4 bases and J by 1 base, with 10 bases left in between. In nucleotides, the CDR3 is TGTGCCAGCAGCTCTGGTTGGGCGAACACTGAAGCTTTCTTT. The encoded protein is CASSSGWANTEAFF.

This chain joins TRBV24-1 and TRBJ2-1; possible D gene TRBD2, 6 bases. The germline V gene has CDR1 KGHDR and CDR2 SFDVKD. The CDR3 runs 16 residues. The V end lost 5 bases, the J end lost 2 bases, and 15 bases lay between the germline ends. The CDR3 DNA is TGTGCCACCAGTGCCCAGGGAGCGGGCCCCTACAATGAGCAGTTCTTC. Its translation is CATSAQGAGPYNEQFF.

This clone was picked up one time. The V and J genes are TRBV7-9 and TRBJ1-2; tentatively, D is TRBD1 (5 bases). V was trimmed by 3 bases and J by 4 bases, leaving 9 bases between them. The CDR3 has 13 residues. CDR1 SEHNR and CDR2 FQNEAQ come from the germline V gene (reference sequence). The CDR3 reads CASSFGGSYGYTF. CDR3 DNA sequence: TGTGCCAGCAGCTTTGGGGGATCCTATGGCTACACCTTC. Full variable domain (outside the CDR3, taken from reference TRBV7-9 and TRBJ1-2): DTGVSQNPRHKITKRGQNVTFRCDPISEHNRLYWYRQTLGQGPEFLTYFQNEAQLEKSRLLSDRFSAERPKGSFSTLEIQRTEQGDSAMYLCASSFGGSYGYTFGSGTRLTVV.

This rearrangement joins TRBV24-1 to TRBJ2-1; 7 nucleotides line up with TRBD2. The germline gives CDR1 KGHDR, CDR2 SFDVKD. The ends lost 2 bases at V and 3 bases at J; junction bases unmatched: 3. There are 15 residues in the CDR3. The CDR3 sequence is CATSDSGDYYNEQFF. In DNA form, the CDR3 reads TGTGCCACCAGTGATTCGGGGGACTACTACAATGAGCAGTTCTTC.

This sequence joins TRBV11-2 and TRBJ1-4; TRBD1 matches 10 bases. The germline V gene encodes CDR1 SGHAT and CDR2 FQNNGV. The junction had 3 bases not matched to a gene; V was cut back by 6 bases and J by 5 bases. This CDR3 is built from 14 residues. DNA for the CDR3: TGTGCCAGCAGTCCGGGACAGGGGAATGAAAAACTGTTTTTT. It encodes CASSPGQGNEKLFF.

A note on this clone: Its ends do not fully match the called genes, so a read error is possible. This chain joins TRBV7-2 and TRBJ1-1; 7 bases are a match to TRBD1. From germline, CDR1 is SGHTA and CDR2 FQGNSA. The CDR3 consists of 13 residues. CDR3 sequence: CASSLALDRVLLF. In nucleotides, the CDR3 is TGTGCCAGCAGCCTAGCCCTTGACAGGGTGCTTCTCTTT.

The rearrangement links TRBV18 to TRBJ1-1; D gene uncertain. Germline CDR1 is KGHSH and CDR2 is LQKENI. The CDR3 totals 17 residues. The V and J ends lost 3 bases and 0 bases respectively, with 17 bases between them. CDR3 region: CASSPSTLAGLNTEAFF. The DNA for the CDR3 is TGTGCCAGCTCACCTTCTACCCTGGCAGGCCTGAACACTGAAGCTTTCTTT. Complete variable domain (other parts from reference TRBV18 and TRBJ1-1): NAGVMQNPRHLVRRRGQEARLRCSPMKGHSHVYWYRQLPEEGLKFMVYLQKENIIDESGMPKERFSAEFPKEGPSILRIQQVVRGDSAAYFCASSPSTLAGLNTEAFFGQGTRLTVV.

This clone was found once. J is TRBJ2-5 and V is TRBV23-1; D gene ambiguous. TRBV23-1 is an ORF, with its function uncertain. The V end lost 0 bases, the J end lost 3 bases, and 14 bases lay between the germline ends. The CDR3 length is 16 residues. This CDR3 reads CASSQSRLGSEETQYF. The CDR3 DNA sequence: TGCGCCAGCAGTCAATCCCGTCTAGGGTCGGAAGAGACCCAGTACTTC.